Here is one TCR beta chain with its context. Only in-frame clones appear in the TCRdb table, and some are missing; sequencing was by immunoSEQ multiplex PCR. The data contain 130,000 or so clones, 79% of them seen just once; the ten biggest clones take up roughly 5.1%. The CDR3 sequence is 15 residues long. Germline CDR1 SGHRS, CDR2 YFSETQ. The V segment lost 4 bases and the J segment 6 bases; nucleotides outside the gene matches: 7. This sample stems from a study of blood T cell repertoires in COVID-19. The clonotype was recovered from an older woman with COVID-19, enrolled during active disease. The chain is built from TRBV5-1 and TRBJ1-5; 10 bases fit TRBD1. Sequenced sample: peripheral blood. The CDR3 DNA is TGCGCCAGCAGCCCGGGGACAGGGGATGCTCAGCCCCAGCATTTT. It specifies CASSPGTGDAQPQHF.